In this sample, the clone carrying this T cell receptor (beta chain) turned up a few times. The antigen remains undetermined. The germline gives CDR1 ENHRY, CDR2 SYGVKD. This CDR3 is 17 amino acids long. Trimming took 3 bases from V and 9 from J; bases not matched to a gene: 13. The study ran its PCR with 60 Vbeta and 13 Jbeta primers. Method: immunoSEQ multiplex PCR; TCRdb's copy keeps in-frame clones and lacks some. The sample yields over 110,000 clones, around 82% seen once. The data originate from a study of cytomegalovirus exposure and HLA in healthy donors. Study-wide results and limits: Researchers catalogued about 150 TCR beta chains as cytomegalovirus-associated. Available immune exposure information covered CMV serostatus only. A missense DCLRE1C variant was associated with V- and J-gene trimming of TCR beta chains in a later analysis, and an independent cohort replicated the association.

This clonotype was sampled from a woman between 18 and 29 years old in good health and CMV-seropositive. The sequenced sample was PBMCs. The chain couples TRBV10-3 to TRBJ2-1; TRBD1 aligns across 11 bases. Here the CDR3 reads CAISDTRTGTGGSEQFF. CDR3 nucleotides: TGTGCCATCAGTGATACCAGAACCGGGACAGGGGGTAGTGAGCAGTTCTTC.